Below are 27 T cell receptor beta chains sequenced from a single sample in a study of Ad26.COV2.S vaccination and SARS-CoV-2 variants. The treatment is: 15 to 20 received Ad26.COV2.S at low or high dose, single or two shots; roughly five received placebo; per-sample allocation not given. The samples date from day 63 after the first vaccine or placebo injection. Method: immunoSEQ multiplex PCR; TCRdb's copy keeps in-frame clones and lacks some. This sample yields around 270,000 clones, of which approximately 90% are seen a single time; less than 3% belongs to the top ten. The source material was peripheral blood, sampled in a trial of Ad26.COV2.S vaccine versus placebo. The receptors derive from a person between 18 and 65 years old who received the Ad26.COV2.S COVID-19 vaccine or a placebo.

This clone was picked up one time. The V and J genes are TRBV9 and TRBJ1-1; D remains unclear. Germline CDR1 is SGDLS and CDR2 is YYNGEE. The CDR3 is 15 amino acids. Trimming cost V 0 bases and J 1 base, with 10 bases left between them. This CDR3 reads CASSVGAGSNTEAFF. Written as DNA, the CDR3 is TGTGCCAGCAGCGTAGGGGCAGGTTCGAACACTGAAGCTTTCTTT.

This clone was seen only once. A junction end diverges from the germline sequence, so it may reflect a read error. The chain combines TRBV7-7 with TRBJ2-3; D might be TRBD2 (6 bases). This CDR3 is 15 amino acids long. Germline lookup yields CDR1 SSHAT and CDR2 FNYEAQ (reference sequence). In nucleotides, the CDR3 is TGTGCTAGCAGCTTCGGGAGCGGTTACACAGATACGCAGTATTTT. Amino acids: CASSFGSGYTDTQYF.

The chain joins TRBV29-1 to TRBJ2-2; D is possibly TRBD2 (6 bases). Trimming took off 7 bases at V and 1 base at J, with 10 bases between the two ends. The CDR3 runs 13 residues. Germline V CDR1 and CDR2: SQVTM, ANQGSEA. Here the CDR3 reads CSGRGWNTGELFF. In DNA, the CDR3 is TGCAGCGGGAGGGGCTGGAACACCGGGGAGCTGTTTTTT.

The CDR3, as DNA: TGTGCCAGCAGCGTAGCGTCAGGGAGGACAGATACGCAGTATTTT. As protein: CASSVASGRTDTQYF. V usage is TRBV9 and J usage is TRBJ2-3; D is possibly TRBD2 (6 bases). This CDR3 has 15 amino acids. The germline V and J ends were trimmed by 0 bases and 3 bases, with 11 bases remaining between them. Per the germline V gene, CDR1 is SGDLS and CDR2 is YYNGEE.

V is TRBV6-5 and J is TRBJ2-7; unclear D gene. Trimming removed 7 bases from V and 8 bases from J, with 24 bases in between. CDR3 size: 15 residues. The germline V gene encodes CDR1 MNHEY and CDR2 SVGAGI. The CDR3 protein is CASKPPQVAPTKQYF. Written as DNA, the CDR3 is TGTGCCAGCAAGCCACCCCAGGTAGCTCCTACGAAGCAGTACTTC.

The genes are TRBV4-2 and TRBJ2-1; the match to TRBD1 covers 12 bases. This CDR3 spans 16 amino acids. V shed 0 bases and J 10 bases; nucleotides not matched to a gene: 7. Per the germline V gene, CDR1 is LGHNA and CDR2 is YNFKEQ. The CDR3: CASSQEAGTGGEEQFF. The CDR3 coding sequence is TGTGCCAGCAGCCAAGAGGCCGGGACAGGGGGCGAGGAGCAGTTCTTC.

This clone has more than one count but fewer than ten. This chain links TRBV10-2 with TRBJ1-6; the D gene is possibly TRBD1 (6 bases). The CDR3 is 17 amino acids. In germline, CDR1 is WSHSY, CDR2 SAAADI. V lost 6 bases to trimming and J lost 5 bases, with 20 bases between them. The CDR3 here is CASRIASGARHNSPLHF. CDR3 coding DNA: TGCGCCAGCAGAATAGCTTCAGGGGCTAGGCATAATTCACCCCTCCACTTT.

V is TRBV5-1 and J is TRBJ1-2, with D unclear. CDR1 is SGHRS and CDR2 is YFSETQ in the germline V gene. The CDR3 totals 14 residues. The V gene lost 7 bases and the J gene lost 0 bases, with 13 bases spanning the gap. The CDR3 region is CASGNGLPNYGYTF. CDR3 in DNA: TGCGCCAGCGGGAACGGACTTCCTAACTATGGCTACACCTTC.

This chain joins TRBV4-3 and TRBJ2-3, with 11 bases identical to TRBD2. V was pared by 4 bases and J by 4 bases, with 13 bases of the junction left unmatched. CDR1 is LGHNA, CDR2 YSLEER, per germline. The CDR3 is made up of 18 amino acids. The CDR3 DNA reads TGCGCCAGCAGCCCCTACCCCAGGGCTAGCGGGGGGCCAGATACGCAGTATTTT. Its protein is CASSPYPRASGGPDTQYF.

V usage is TRBV13 and J usage is TRBJ1-6; D gene uncertain. This CDR3 is built from 14 residues. Trimming removed 2 bases at V and 9 bases at J, with 11 bases between. CDR1 is PRHDT, CDR2 FYEKMQ, per germline (reference sequence). The CDR3: CASSLRAGSSPLHF. For the CDR3, the DNA is TGTGCCAGCAGCTTAAGGGCAGGTAGTTCACCCCTCCACTTT.

The gene calls are TRBV19 and TRBJ1-1; 10 positions agree with TRBD1. Trimming cost V 5 bases and J 1 base; bases outside gene matches: 4. CDR3 length: 15 residues. Germline lookup yields CDR1 LNHDA and CDR2 SQIVND (reference sequence). This CDR3 is CASSAGQGGNTEAFF. CDR3 sequence (DNA): TGTGCCAGTAGTGCCGGACAGGGGGGGAACACTGAAGCTTTCTTT.

V usage is TRBV5-1 and J usage is TRBJ2-3; D call uncertain. V lost 0 bases and J lost 2, with 10 bases in between. This CDR3 region has 15 residues. Germline V gives CDR1 SGHRS, CDR2 YFSETQ. CDR3: CASSLGLPNTDTQYF. The DNA for the CDR3 is TGCGCCAGCAGCTTGGGACTCCCCAACACAGATACGCAGTATTTT.

The chain links TRBV6-5 to TRBJ1-5; TRBD1 is a possible D gene (5 bases). The CDR3 has 14 residues. Between the trimmed V and J ends, which lost 2 bases and 6 bases, there was a span of 11 bases. Germline values: CDR1 MNHEY, CDR2 SVGAGI. DNA of the CDR3: TGTGCCAGCAGTTACAACGGGGCGGGTCAGCCCCAGCATTTT. It encodes CASSYNGAGQPQHF.

V gene TRBV25-1 combines with J gene TRBJ1-2; unclear D gene. CDR3 size: 13 residues. Germline V gene data show CDR1 as MGHDK and CDR2 as SYGVNS. V dropped 6 bases and J dropped 7 bases, with 15 bases sitting between them. CDR3 DNA sequence: TGTGCCAGCAGGCGAGCGGATCGCGGTGGCTACACCTTC. Translating it yields CASRRADRGGYTF.

CDR3 DNA: TGTGCCACCAGCAGAGGCGGGAGGCTCTCGCATGAGCAGTTCTTC. This codes for CATSRGGRLSHEQFF. V and J are TRBV15 and TRBJ2-1; 8 positions match TRBD2. Germline CDR1 LNHNV, CDR2 YYDKDF (reference sequence). V lost 1 base and J lost 8; bases outside the gene matches: 7. CDR3 length equals 15 residues. Full variable domain (outside the CDR3, taken from reference TRBV15 and TRBJ2-1): DAMVIQNPRYQVTQFGKPVTLSCSQTLNHNVMYWYQQKSSQAPKLLFHYYDKDFNNEADTPDNFQSRRPNTSFCFLDIRSPGLGDTAMYLCATSRGGRLSHEQFFGPGTRLTVL.

The sample holds many counts of this clone. The chain links TRBV6-2 or TRBV6-3 to TRBJ2-3; D gene ambiguous. Germline CDR1 and CDR2: MNHEY and SVGEGT. V was pared by 2 bases and J by 3 bases, with 6 bases between. This CDR3 has 13 residues. CDR3 nucleotide sequence: TGTGCCAGCAGTTACCTAGAAACAGATACGCAGTATTTT. Its protein product is CASSYLETDTQYF.

The rearrangement uses TRBV5-5 and TRBJ1-4; D is unresolved. The CDR3 covers 15 residues. Trimming left V 0 bases short and J 6 bases short, with 12 bases between. The germline gives CDR1 SGHKS, CDR2 YYEKEE (reference sequence). For the CDR3, the DNA is TGTGCCAGCAGCTTGGGGGGTACGGTTGATGAAAAACTGTTTTTT. Amino acids: CASSLGGTVDEKLFF.

The chain is built from TRBV27 and TRBJ2-5; 10 bases map to TRBD2. The germline V gene has CDR1 MNHEY and CDR2 SMNVEV (reference sequence). The CDR3 is made up of 15 amino acids. The ends lost 10 bases at V and 8 bases at J; junction bases unmatched: 16. In nucleotides, the CDR3 is TGTGCCACCCGGTTCCGGGGACTAGCGCTAGATACCCAGTACTTC. Residues: CATRFRGLALDTQYF.

The V and J genes are TRBV24-1 and TRBJ2-3; D unresolved. Trimming cost V 5 bases and J 1 base, with 12 bases left between them. Germline V CDR1 and CDR2: KGHDR, SFDVKD. The CDR3 consists of 15 residues. The CDR3 region is CATSVRDGGTDTQYF. Written as DNA, the CDR3 is TGTGCCACCAGTGTAAGAGACGGAGGCACAGATACGCAGTATTTT.

This clone was seen only a few times. The CDR3, as DNA: TGCGCCAGCAGCCAAGTGGGCAGACACCTCGTCGACGAGCAGTACTTC. Residues: CASSQVGRHLVDEQYF. The V gene is TRBV4-1, the J gene TRBJ2-7; the D is unclear. The V gene lost 1 base and the J gene lost 5 bases, with 18 bases spanning the gap. The CDR3 consists of 16 residues. Per the germline V gene, CDR1 is MGHRA and CDR2 is YSYEKL.

The chain employs TRBV6-4 and TRBJ2-7; D not resolved. The CDR3 consists of 16 residues. Trimming took 5 bases from V and 0 from J, leaving 17 bases between them. In germline, CDR1 is MRHNA, CDR2 SNTAGT. This CDR3 reads CASSRLVPLSSYEQYV. CDR3 sequence (DNA): TGTGCCAGCAGTCGGCTAGTCCCCTTATCCTCCTACGAGCAGTACGTC.

As concerns this clone: Other nucleotide sequences in the sample specify the same CDR3. The chain is built from TRBV18 and TRBJ1-6; tentative D call: TRBD1 (5 bases). The CDR3 contains 14 residues. V was clipped by 1 base and J by 7 bases, with 8 bases between them. Per germline, CDR1 KGHSH and CDR2 LQKENI. CDR3 sequence (DNA): TGTGCCAGCTCACCACAACGGGGGAATTCACCCCTCCACTTT. Translated: CASSPQRGNSPLHF.

V and J are TRBV4-2 and TRBJ2-1, with 13 bases matching TRBD2. The junction had 4 bases not matched to a gene; V was cut back by 1 base and J by 4 bases. Germline loops: CDR1 LGHNA, CDR2 YNFKEQ. The CDR3 loop spans 17 amino acids. CDR3 bases: TGTGCCAGCAGCCAAGGGGCGACTAGCGGGGGGTACAATGAGCAGTTCTTC. This codes for CASSQGATSGGYNEQFF.

This clone was recorded once. The CDR3 coding sequence is TGTGCCAGCAGCTTAGGGACAGGGGTTTATCAGCCCCAGCATTTT. Its translation: CASSLGTGVYQPQHF. The rearrangement uses TRBV7-9 and TRBJ1-5; 9 positions match TRBD1. Germline trimming cut 1 base from V and 5 bases from J; bases unmatched to any gene: 3. This CDR3 is 15 amino acids long. The V gene's germline CDR1 is SEHNR and CDR2 FQNEAQ (reference sequence). The whole variable domain, filled in from reference TRBV7-9 and TRBJ1-5, reads DTGVSQNPRHKITKRGQNVTFRCDPISEHNRLYWYRQTLGQGPEFLTYFQNEAQLEKSRLLSDRFSAERPKGSFSTLEIQRTEQGDSAMYLCASSLGTGVYQPQHFGDGTRLSIL.

This chain connects TRBV30 to TRBJ1-5; D gene uncertain. Germline V gene data show CDR1 as GTSNPN and CDR2 as SVGIG (reference sequence). The ends were cut back, 0 bases at V and 0 bases at J, with 9 bases in the middle. The CDR3 runs to 15 residues. The CDR3, as DNA: TGTGCCTGGAGTGTATCGGACTTTAGCAATCAGCCCCAGCATTTT. The encoded protein is CAWSVSDFSNQPQHF.

The chain combines TRBV6-1 with TRBJ1-2; D is uncertain. Germline V gene lookup returns CDR1 MNHNS and CDR2 SASEGT. Trimming pared 0 bases from V and 2 bases from J, leaving 7 bases between. CDR3 length: 14 amino acids. In DNA, the CDR3 is TGTGCCAGCAGTGAAGCTGGCGGGAACTATGGCTACACCTTC. It encodes CASSEAGGNYGYTF.

The J gene is TRBJ2-5, the V gene TRBV7-8; D uncertain. CDR1 is SGHVS, CDR2 FQNEAQ, per germline. The CDR3 runs 15 residues. Trimming removed 2 bases from V and 2 bases from J, with 12 bases in between. The CDR3 nucleotides are TGTGCCAGCAGCTTAACTGGCAGGTGGCAAGAGACCCAGTACTTC. It codes for CASSLTGRWQETQYF.